The subject of this entry is one T cell receptor beta chain. This entry comes from a study of patients and donors after allogeneic stem cell transplantation. From the RT-PCR reads, TCRdb called clonotypes with MiXCR, one entry per CDR3 protein. The sample holds some 90,000 distinct CDR3 sequences, roughly 43% seen once. The CDR3 sequence is 14 residues long. V lost 0 bases, J lost 4 bases, and 7 bases lay in between. Germline-derived CDR1 and CDR2 are MDHEN and SYDVKM. This chain connects TRBV28 to TRBJ1-5; D unclear. Sequenced material: blood, either unsorted or a sorted T cell fraction (not recorded which). The clonotype comes from a human donor who was either an allogeneic HSCT recipient or a stem cell or donor lymphocyte infusion donor (not recorded which). It is not recorded whose cells these are; they may come from a transplant donor. The CDR3: CASSLWLQNQPQHF. In DNA, the CDR3 is TGTGCCAGCAGTTTATGGTTGCAAAATCAGCCCCAGCATTTT.